This T cell receptor (beta chain) was retrieved from a study of siplizumab effects on memory and regulatory T cells. Per individual sample, approximately 91,000 TCR templates were assayed. Assay: immunoSEQ multiplex PCR; the TCRdb copy retains only in-frame clones and omits some. The table lists about 87,000 clones, about 87% of them singletons. Germline loops: CDR1 DFQATT, CDR2 SNEGSKA (reference sequence). This CDR3 has 8 residues. V gave up 8 bases and J gave up 6 bases, with 4 bases separating them. The clonotype originates from a human donor in good health. The J gene is TRBJ1-2, the V gene TRBV20-1; D gene ambiguous. Source material: Tregs sorted from blood. The CDR3 sequence is CSLDGYTF. The CDR3 DNA reads TGCAGTCTTGATGGCTACACCTTC.